This T cell receptor (beta chain) emerged from a study of blood T cell repertoires in COVID-19. Across the whole study: Samples came from the United States, Italy and Spain, spanning acute and convalescent COVID-19. Nucleic acid was either cDNA or gDNA, and it came from T cells, B-cell-depleted T cells, or PBMCs.

As processed by the authors: The assay estimated nucleated cells by amplifying reference gene primers. Method: immunoSEQ multiplex PCR; TCRdb's copy keeps in-frame clones and lacks some. V and J calls and clone size are copied from that table; D and trimming were computed from the DNA. The repertoire consists of approximately 98,000 clones, with 80% to 85% occurring once and the leading ten covering about 4%. The germline V gene has CDR1 SEHNR and CDR2 FQNEAQ (reference sequence). The CDR3 has 15 residues. V was shortened by 6 bases and J by 3 bases, with 15 bases between the two germline ends. This clonotype originated in a man between 60 and 75 years old with acute or convalescent COVID-19. Sequences were obtained from peripheral blood. The genes are TRBV7-9 and TRBJ2-1; possibly TRBD2 for D (6 bases). Here the CDR3 DNA reads TGTGCCAGCAGTTATCGGGACTCGGACTACAATGAGCAGTTCTTC. Encoded protein: CASSYRDSDYNEQFF. The whole variable domain, remainder taken from reference TRBV7-9 and TRBJ2-1, is DTGVSQNPRHKITKRGQNVTFRCDPISEHNRLYWYRQTLGQGPEFLTYFQNEAQLEKSRLLSDRFSAERPKGSFSTLEIQRTEQGDSAMYLCASSYRDSDYNEQFFGPGTRLTVL.